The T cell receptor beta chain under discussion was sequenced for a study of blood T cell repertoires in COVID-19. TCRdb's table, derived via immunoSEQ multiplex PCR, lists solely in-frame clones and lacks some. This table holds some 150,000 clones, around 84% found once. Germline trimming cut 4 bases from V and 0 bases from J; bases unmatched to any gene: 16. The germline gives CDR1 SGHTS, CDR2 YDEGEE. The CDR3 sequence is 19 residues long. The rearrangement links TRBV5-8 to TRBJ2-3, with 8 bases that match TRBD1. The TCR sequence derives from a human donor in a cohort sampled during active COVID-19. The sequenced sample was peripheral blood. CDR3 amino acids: CASSPGQDLVGTSTDTQYF. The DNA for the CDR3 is TGTGCCAGCAGCCCGGGACAGGATCTCGTGGGAACTAGCACAGATACGCAGTATTTT.